A selection of T cell receptor beta chains follows, all from one sample in a study of regulatory T cells in long-lasting Graves disease. TCRdb called the multiplex PCR reads again in MiXCR, with one record for every CDR3 protein. The sample shows a few hundred thousand distinct CDR3 sequences, around 17% of them seen only once. These same records also appear under a second study, on T cells in Graves' hyperthyroidism and ophthalmopathy.

Sequencing used peripheral blood mononuclear cells (PBMCs), obtained at new diagnosis, from a patient treated with antithyroid drugs. These TCRs come from a woman between 18 and 29 years old with Graves disease. Both conserved end residues are part of each CDR3. The order of the fields is D gene, clone size, J gene, V gene, CDR3 DNA, CDR3 protein. A D gene is named only where the DNA matches it firmly. Expanded clones are given a class, and other clones once, few, many or no size at all.

- | - | TRBJ2-1 | TRBV11-2 | TGTGCCAGCACCACAATCAAGGACAGAACCTACAATGAGCAGTTCTTC | CASTTIKDRTYNEQFF
- | few | TRBJ2-3 | TRBV6-1 | TGTGCCAGCATATACCACAGGTTTTCATACGATACGCAGTATTTT | CASIYHRFSYDTQYF
- | many | TRBJ2-5 | TRBV28 | TGTGCCAGCAGTCCCACTCATAGGAGGGAGACCCAGTACTTC | CASSPTHRRETQYF
TRBD1 | - | TRBJ2-1 | TRBV6-2/TRBV6-3 | TGTGCCAGCAGTCTAAGACAGGGGAACAATGAGCAGTTCTTC | CASSLRQGNNEQFF
TRBD1 | many | TRBJ2-3 | TRBV11-1 | TGTGCCAGCAGACCTAGAGGGGGCTACACAGATACGCAGTATTTT | CASRPRGGYTDTQYF
- | - | TRBJ1-2 | TRBV2 | TGTGCCAGCAGTGTATTCCTTGGCTACACCTTC | CASSVFLGYTF
- | many | TRBJ2-5 | TRBV2 | TGTGCCAGCAATGGGGGGCGTCGTCACCAAGAGACCCAGTACTTC | CASNGGRRHQETQYF
- | many | TRBJ2-5 | TRBV12-3/TRBV12-4 | TGTGCCAGCAGACGAGGGGGCCAAGAGACCCAGTACTTC | CASRRGGQETQYF
- | few | TRBJ2-3 | TRBV5-4 | TGTGCCAGCACGGTAAAGATTCCGGGAGTGGTAACAGATACGCAGTATTTT | CASTVKIPGVVTDTQYF
TRBD2 | many | TRBJ2-2 | TRBV7-9 | TGTGCCAGCACCCCGTCTAGCGGGAGGGCCCACGGGGAGCTGTTTTTT | CASTPSSGRAHGELFF
TRBD2 | - | TRBJ2-3 | TRBV20-1 | TGCAGTGCTAAAGGGACTAGCGGGATCGCAGATACGCAGTATTTT | CSAKGTSGIADTQYF
TRBD2 | few | TRBJ2-1 | TRBV27 | TGTGCCAGCAGTTTCGCGGGGGTGCTAGCAGGAGCCAATGAGCAGTTCTTC | CASSFAGVLAGANEQFF
- | - | TRBJ1-2 | TRBV6-1 | TGTGCCAGCAGACCCAGGCGGGACAAAACTGGGGGCTACACCTTC | CASRPRRDKTGGYTF
- | many | TRBJ2-7 | TRBV27 | TGTGCCAGCAGTTTTATTCGGGGATACGCCAACTCCGAGCAGTACTTC | CASSFIRGYANSEQYF
- | - | TRBJ1-5 | TRBV9 | TGTGCCAGCAGCGTAGACTTGGGGTCTGATCAGCCCCAGCATTTT | CASSVDLGSDQPQHF
- | many | TRBJ1-5 | TRBV24-1 | TGTGCCACCAGTTTAGGAGGGCGCGGCGATCAGCCCCAGCATTTT | CATSLGGRGDQPQHF
- | many | TRBJ2-7 | TRBV3-1 | TGTGCCAGCAGCCTACAGTCTACCTACGAGCAGTACTTC | CASSLQSTYEQYF
- | few | TRBJ1-1 | TRBV5-6 | TGTGCCAGCAGCCTGGGGGGGATAGACACTGAAGCTTTCTTT | CASSLGGIDTEAFF
TRBD2 | - | TRBJ2-2 | TRBV7-6 | TGTGCCAGCAGCTCTATCGGGCAAGCGGGAGGGAACACCGGGGAGCTGTTTTTT | CASSSIGQAGGNTGELFF
- | - | TRBJ2-7 | TRBV11-3 | TGTGCCAGCAGCCTGATACGGGACCACGAGCAGTACTTC | CASSLIRDHEQYF